This T cell receptor beta chain was sequenced in a study of cytomegalovirus exposure and HLA in healthy donors. Germline CDR1 SGHNT, CDR2 YYREEE (reference sequence). The CDR3 length is 14 residues. V shed 4 bases, J shed 4 bases, and the junction held 6 bases outside the gene matches. The study ran its PCR with 60 Vbeta and 13 Jbeta primers. Some clones are missing from TCRdb's copy, which holds only in-frame ones; the method was immunoSEQ multiplex PCR. This sample has nearly 200,000 clones; roughly 80% occur once, and the top ten carry 5.5% to 7.5%. The study's findings and limits: The classifier, whose performance was assessed in both the original and validation cohorts, reportedly diagnosed cytomegalovirus status with high specificity and sensitivity.

On this clone: Antigen: not known.

Sequencing input: PBMCs. The receptor was isolated from a woman in her forties or fifties in good health and CMV-seropositive. The chain employs TRBV5-4 and TRBJ2-5; 8 bases are a match to TRBD1. CDR3 nucleotides: TGTGCCAGCAGCCCGCCGACAGGGGTAGAGACCCAGTACTTC. Translated: CASSPPTGVETQYF. Combining the CDR3 with reference TRBV5-4 and TRBJ2-5 gives the whole variable domain ETGVTQSPTHLIKTRGQQVTLRCSSQSGHNTVSWYQQALGQGPQFIFQYYREEENGRGNFPPRFSGLQFPNYSSELNVNALELDDSALYLCASSPPTGVETQYFGPGTRLLVL.